This TCR beta chain originates from a study of molecular identifiers for immune sequencing clone quantification. Study results and limitations: Jurkat TCR RNA from one cell was spiked into 1 million or so naive cells, and it was reportedly detectable there. Over 98% of CMV-specific effector molecules, but under 1% of naive ones, were in clones above 20 copies.

Germline assignment: CDR1 SNHLY and CDR2 FYNNEI. The CDR3 length is 12 residues. V was trimmed by 5 bases and J by 5 bases, leaving 10 bases between them. The authors gated naive CD8 T cells as CD8+CD4-CCR7+CD45RA+ for sorting. TCRdb used MiXCR to reprocess the PCR reads, holding one entry per CDR3 protein. The repertoire includes roughly 2,200 distinct CDR3 sequences, 24% of them detected once, and around 9.3% sits in the top ten. This clonotype is a singleton in its sample. Its antigen is currently unknown. This clonotype originated in a human donor in good health. Some libraries in this study had Jurkat cell RNA spiked in. V is TRBV2 and J is TRBJ2-7; either TRBD1 or TRBD2 may supply D (6 bases each). Specimen: naive CD8+ T cells from blood, with Jurkat cell RNA spiked in. Subset here: FACS-sorted CD8+CD4-CCR7+CD45RA+ naive T cells. CDR3: CASSQGGNEQYF. In nucleotides, the CDR3 is TGTGCCAGCAGTCAAGGGGGGAACGAGCAGTACTTC.